This T cell receptor (beta chain) was sequenced during a study of T cell responses to AZD1222 COVID-19 vaccine. As concerns this clone: Its target is not known.

The CDR3 runs to 14 residues. Trimming removed 8 bases from V and 4 bases from J, with 16 bases in between. The germline CDR1 and CDR2 sequences are SNHLY and FYNNEI. Clones were read by immunoSEQ multiplex PCR, and TCRdb kept only the in-frame ones, dropping some. Found here are some 130,000 clones, 90% of them singletons; the top ten hold 6.9%. Findings and caveats of the study: Nearly half of spike-specific TCRs reportedly target unmutated variant regions. White British ancestry dominated among donors, who included more females, and clonal diversity was possibly underestimated.

V gene TRBV2 combines with J gene TRBJ2-3, with TRBD1 as a possible D gene (9 bases). The source material was peripheral blood, sampled on day 0 of AZD1222 vaccination. The receptor's source is an adult in good health. DNA of the CDR3: TGTGCCAGCCGGGGGGGACAGGGCCCAGATACGCAGTATTTT. Amino acids: CASRGGQGPDTQYF.